Sequencing of this T cell receptor beta chain was carried out in a study of T cell responses to AZD1222 COVID-19 vaccine. For the study at large: Both about-4-week and about-12-week second-dose recipients were combined. General study results and limits: CD4 TCRs linked to vaccination spanned spike, dominating at 160-218 and 743-854. It was only after the peak T cell response that any repertoires were sampled.

For this clone: Its antigen is not identified.

Assay: immunoSEQ multiplex PCR; the TCRdb copy retains only in-frame clones and omits some. The sample shows roughly 150,000 clones, about 91% of them seen only once. The CDR3 has 15 amino acids. CDR1 and CDR2 (germline): SGHNT, YYREEE (reference sequence). V lost 4 bases and J lost 0, with 12 bases in between. This TCR came from an adult in good health. The specimen was peripheral blood, collected on day 0 of AZD1222 vaccination. The rearrangement joins TRBV5-4 to TRBJ2-3, with D possibly called TRBD1 or TRBD2 (5 bases each). The CDR3 loop is CASSVGRESTDTQYF. CDR3 in DNA: TGTGCCAGCAGCGTGGGACGGGAAAGCACAGATACGCAGTATTTT.